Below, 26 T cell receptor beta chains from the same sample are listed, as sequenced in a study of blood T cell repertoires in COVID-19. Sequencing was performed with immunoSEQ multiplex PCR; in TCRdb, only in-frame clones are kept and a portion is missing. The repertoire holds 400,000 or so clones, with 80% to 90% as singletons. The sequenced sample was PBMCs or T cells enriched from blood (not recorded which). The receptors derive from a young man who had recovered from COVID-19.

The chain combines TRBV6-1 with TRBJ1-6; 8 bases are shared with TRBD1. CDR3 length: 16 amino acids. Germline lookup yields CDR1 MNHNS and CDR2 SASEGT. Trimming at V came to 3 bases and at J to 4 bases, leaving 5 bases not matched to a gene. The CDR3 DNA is TGTGCCAGCAGTGACTACAGGGGGGAGTATAATTCACCCCTCCACTTT. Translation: CASSDYRGEYNSPLHF.

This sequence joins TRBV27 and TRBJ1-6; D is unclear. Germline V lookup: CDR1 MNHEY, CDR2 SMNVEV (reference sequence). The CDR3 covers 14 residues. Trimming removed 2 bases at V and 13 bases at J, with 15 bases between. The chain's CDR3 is CASSLGGPILPLHF. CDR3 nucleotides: TGTGCCAGCAGTTTAGGAGGGCCTATTCTCCCCCTCCACTTT.

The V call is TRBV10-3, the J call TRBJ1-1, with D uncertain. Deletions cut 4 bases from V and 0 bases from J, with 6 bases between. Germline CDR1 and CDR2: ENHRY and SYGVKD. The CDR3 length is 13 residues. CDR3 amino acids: CAISVQMNTEAFF. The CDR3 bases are TGTGCCATCAGTGTTCAGATGAACACTGAAGCTTTCTTT.

The CDR3 DNA follows: TGTGCCAGCAGCGTCGTGGGGGCAGGGAGCTCCTACGAGCAGTACTTC. Protein: CASSVVGAGSSYEQYF. The chain joins TRBV7-2 to TRBJ2-7; maybe TRBD1 (6 bases). Trimming pared 5 bases from V and 0 bases from J, leaving 17 bases between. The CDR3 is 16 residues long. CDR1 and CDR2 (germline): SGHTA, FQGNSA.

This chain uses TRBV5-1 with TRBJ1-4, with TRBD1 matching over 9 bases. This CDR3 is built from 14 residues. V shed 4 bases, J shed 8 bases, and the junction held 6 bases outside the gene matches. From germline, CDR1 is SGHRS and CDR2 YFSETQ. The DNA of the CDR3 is TGCGCCAGCAGCCCTCGGACAGGGGAGGAAAAACTGTTTTTT. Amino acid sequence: CASSPRTGEEKLFF.

DNA for the CDR3: TGCGCCAGCAGCCCAGCGGACTTCACAGATACGCAGTATTTT. It translates to CASSPADFTDTQYF. The chain couples TRBV5-1 to TRBJ2-3; a weak D match, TRBD2 (5 bases). Trimming removed 4 bases at V and 2 bases at J, with 11 bases between. This CDR3 comprises 14 residues. Per germline, CDR1 SGHRS and CDR2 YFSETQ.

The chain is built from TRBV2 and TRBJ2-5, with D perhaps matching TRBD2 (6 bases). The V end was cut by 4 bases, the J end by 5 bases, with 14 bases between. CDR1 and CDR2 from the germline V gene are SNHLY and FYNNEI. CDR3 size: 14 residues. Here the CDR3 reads CASSGSWGLETQYF. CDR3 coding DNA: TGTGCCAGCAGTGGATCTTGGGGACTTGAGACCCAGTACTTC.

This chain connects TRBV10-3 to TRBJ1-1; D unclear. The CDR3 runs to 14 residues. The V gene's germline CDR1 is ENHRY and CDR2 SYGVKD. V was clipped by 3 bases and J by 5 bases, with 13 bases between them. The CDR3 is CAISERGGETEAFF. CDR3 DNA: TGTGCCATCAGTGAACGAGGAGGAGAAACTGAAGCTTTCTTT.

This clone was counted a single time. CDR3 nucleotides: TGTGCCAGCAGTCCAACTAGGTCAGATACGCAGTATTTT. It codes for CASSPTRSDTQYF. The rearrangement joins TRBV6-5 to TRBJ2-3; D is perhaps TRBD2 (5 bases). The CDR3 loop spans 13 amino acids. Germline CDR1 MNHEY, CDR2 SVGAGI. Trimming took 5 bases from V and 4 from J, leaving 10 bases between them.

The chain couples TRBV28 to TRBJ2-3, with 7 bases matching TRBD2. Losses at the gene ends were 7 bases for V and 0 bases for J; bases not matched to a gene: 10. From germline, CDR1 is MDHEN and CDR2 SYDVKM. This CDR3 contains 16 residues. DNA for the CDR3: TGTGCCAGCATCCCCTGGGCTAGCGGTAGCACAGATACGCAGTATTTT. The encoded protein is CASIPWASGSTDTQYF.

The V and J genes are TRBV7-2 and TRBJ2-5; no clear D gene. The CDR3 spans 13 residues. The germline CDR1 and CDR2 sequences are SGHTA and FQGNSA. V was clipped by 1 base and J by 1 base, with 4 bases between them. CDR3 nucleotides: TGTGCCAGCAGCTTAGAACTCCAAGAGACCCAGTACTTC. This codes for CASSLELQETQYF.

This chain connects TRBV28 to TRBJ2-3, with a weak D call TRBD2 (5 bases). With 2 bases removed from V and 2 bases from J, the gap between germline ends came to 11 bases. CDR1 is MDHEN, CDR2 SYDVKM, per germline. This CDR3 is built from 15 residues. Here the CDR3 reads CASSLVGLTTDTQYF. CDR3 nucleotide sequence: TGTGCCAGCAGTTTAGTTGGACTCACCACAGATACGCAGTATTTT.

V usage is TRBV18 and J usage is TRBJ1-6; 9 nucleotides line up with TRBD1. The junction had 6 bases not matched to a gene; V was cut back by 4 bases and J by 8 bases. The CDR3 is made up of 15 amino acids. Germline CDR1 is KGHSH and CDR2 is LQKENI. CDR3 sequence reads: CASSLTQGADSPLHF. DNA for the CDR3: TGTGCCAGCTCACTTACACAGGGGGCGGATTCACCCCTCCACTTT.

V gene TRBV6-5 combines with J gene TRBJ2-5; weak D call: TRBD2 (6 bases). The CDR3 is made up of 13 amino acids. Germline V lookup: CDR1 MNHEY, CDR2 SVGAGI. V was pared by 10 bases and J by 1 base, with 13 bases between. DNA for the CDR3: TGTGCCATCCGTAGCGGTAGCCAAGAGACCCAGTACTTC. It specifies CAIRSGSQETQYF.

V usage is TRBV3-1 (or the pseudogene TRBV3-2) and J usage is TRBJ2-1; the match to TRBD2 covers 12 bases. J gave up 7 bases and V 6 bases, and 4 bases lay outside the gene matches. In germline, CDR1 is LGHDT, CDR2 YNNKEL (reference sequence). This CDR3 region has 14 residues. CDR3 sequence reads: CASSLAGGVNEQFF. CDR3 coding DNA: TGTGCCAGCAGTCTAGCGGGAGGGGTAAATGAGCAGTTCTTC.

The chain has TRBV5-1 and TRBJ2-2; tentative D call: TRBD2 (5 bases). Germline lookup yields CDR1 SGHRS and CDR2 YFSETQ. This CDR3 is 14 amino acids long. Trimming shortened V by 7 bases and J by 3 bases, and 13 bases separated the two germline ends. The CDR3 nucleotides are TGCGCCAGCGGGTCGGACTGGTACACCGGGGAGCTGTTTTTT. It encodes CASGSDWYTGELFF.

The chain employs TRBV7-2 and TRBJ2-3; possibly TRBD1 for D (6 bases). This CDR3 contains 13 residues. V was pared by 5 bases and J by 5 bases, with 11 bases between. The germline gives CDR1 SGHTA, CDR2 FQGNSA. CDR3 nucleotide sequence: TGTGCCAGCAGCGTCTACAGGGAAGATACGCAGTATTTT. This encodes CASSVYREDTQYF. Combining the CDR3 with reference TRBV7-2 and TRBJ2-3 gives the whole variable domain GAGVSQSPSNKVTEKGKDVELRCDPISGHTALYWYRQSLGQGLEFLIYFQGNSAPDKSGLPSDRFSAERTGGSVSTLTIQRTQQEDSAVYLCASSVYREDTQYFGPGTRLTVL.

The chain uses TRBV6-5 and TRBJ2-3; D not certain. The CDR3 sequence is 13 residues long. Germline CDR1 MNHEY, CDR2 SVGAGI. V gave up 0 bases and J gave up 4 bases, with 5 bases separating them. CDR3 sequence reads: CASSYSLADTQYF. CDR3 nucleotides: TGTGCCAGCAGTTACTCTCTCGCAGATACGCAGTATTTT.

The CDR3 nucleotides read TGTGCCAGCAGCCCACCACTAGCGGGAGGCGATCGCGAGCAGTACTTC. Translated, it gives CASSPPLAGGDREQYF. The chain combines TRBV7-9 with TRBJ2-7, with 12 bases aligning to TRBD2. CDR1 is SEHNR, CDR2 FQNEAQ, per germline (reference sequence). V was pared by 5 bases and J by 6 bases, with 11 bases of the junction left unmatched. The CDR3 is 16 amino acids.

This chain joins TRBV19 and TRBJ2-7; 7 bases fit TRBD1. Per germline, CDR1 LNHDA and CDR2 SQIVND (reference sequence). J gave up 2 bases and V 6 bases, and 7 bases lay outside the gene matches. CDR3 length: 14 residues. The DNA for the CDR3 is TGTGCCAGTAGCGTCCGGGACAGCCCCTACGAGCAGTACTTC. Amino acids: CASSVRDSPYEQYF.

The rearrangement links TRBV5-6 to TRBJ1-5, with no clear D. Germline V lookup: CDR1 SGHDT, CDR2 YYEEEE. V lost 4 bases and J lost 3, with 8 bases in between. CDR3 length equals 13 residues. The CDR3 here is CASSTMYNQPQHF. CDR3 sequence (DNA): TGTGCCAGCAGCACTATGTACAATCAGCCCCAGCATTTT.

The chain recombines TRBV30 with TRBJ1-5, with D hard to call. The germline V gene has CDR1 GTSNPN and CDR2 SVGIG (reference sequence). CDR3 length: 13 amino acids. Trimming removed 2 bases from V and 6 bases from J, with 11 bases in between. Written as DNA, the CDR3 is TGTGCCTGGAGTCCTGGGCTAGCTCAGCCCCAGCATTTT. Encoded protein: CAWSPGLAQPQHF. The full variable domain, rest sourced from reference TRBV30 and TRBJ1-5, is SQTIHQWPATLVQPVGSPLSLECTVEGTSNPNLYWYRQAAGRGLQLLFYSVGIGQISSEVPQNLSASRPQDRQFILSSKKLLLSDSGFYLCAWSPGLAQPQHFGDGTRLSIL.

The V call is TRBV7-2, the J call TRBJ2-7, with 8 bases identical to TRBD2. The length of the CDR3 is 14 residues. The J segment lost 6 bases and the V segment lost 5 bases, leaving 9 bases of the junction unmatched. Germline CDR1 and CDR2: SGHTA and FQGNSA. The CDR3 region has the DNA TGTGCCAGCAGCGTCGGACTAGCTCTGGGCGAGCAGTACTTC. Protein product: CASSVGLALGEQYF.

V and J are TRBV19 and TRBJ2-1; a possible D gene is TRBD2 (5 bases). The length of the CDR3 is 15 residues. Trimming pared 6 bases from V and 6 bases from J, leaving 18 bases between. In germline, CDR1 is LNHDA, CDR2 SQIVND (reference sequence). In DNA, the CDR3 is TGTGCCAGTAGCCTCTCCGGGAAGTCGGGCAATGAGCAGTTCTTC. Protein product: CASSLSGKSGNEQFF.

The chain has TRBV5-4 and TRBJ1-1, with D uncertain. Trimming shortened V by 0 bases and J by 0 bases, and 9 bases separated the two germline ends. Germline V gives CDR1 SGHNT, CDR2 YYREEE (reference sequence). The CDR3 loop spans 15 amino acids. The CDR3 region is CASSLGERLNTEAFF. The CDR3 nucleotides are TGTGCCAGCAGCTTGGGGGAGCGTTTGAACACTGAAGCTTTCTTT.

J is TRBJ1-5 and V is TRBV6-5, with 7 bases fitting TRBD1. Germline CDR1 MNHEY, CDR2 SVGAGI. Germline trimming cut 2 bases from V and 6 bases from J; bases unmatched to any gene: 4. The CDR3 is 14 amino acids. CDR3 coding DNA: TGTGCCAGCAGTTACGGGCAGGGGGTTCAGCCCCAGCATTTT. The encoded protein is CASSYGQGVQPQHF.